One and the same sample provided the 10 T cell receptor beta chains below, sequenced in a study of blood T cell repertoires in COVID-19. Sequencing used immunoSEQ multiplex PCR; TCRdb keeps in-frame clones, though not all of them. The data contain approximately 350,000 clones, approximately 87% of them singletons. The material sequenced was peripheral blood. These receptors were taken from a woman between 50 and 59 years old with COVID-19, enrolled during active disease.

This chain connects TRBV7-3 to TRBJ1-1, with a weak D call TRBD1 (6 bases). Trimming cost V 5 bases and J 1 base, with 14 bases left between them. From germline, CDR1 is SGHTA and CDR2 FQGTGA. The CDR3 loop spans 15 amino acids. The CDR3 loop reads CASSPTGSPNTEAFF. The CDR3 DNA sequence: TGTGCCAGCAGCCCAACAGGGTCCCCGAACACTGAAGCTTTCTTT.

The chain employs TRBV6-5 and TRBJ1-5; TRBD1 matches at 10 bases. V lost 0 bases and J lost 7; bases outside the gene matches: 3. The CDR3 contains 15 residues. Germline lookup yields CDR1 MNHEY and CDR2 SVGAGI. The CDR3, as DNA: TGTGCCAGCAGTTACTCGACAGGGGGCGGGCAGCCCCAGCATTTT. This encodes CASSYSTGGGQPQHF.

Here the CDR3 DNA reads TGTGCCAGCAGCTTAGGGACAGGGGGTTACGAGCAGTACTTC. This translates into CASSLGTGGYEQYF. This rearrangement joins TRBV11-3 to TRBJ2-7, with TRBD1 identical over 10 bases. Trimming at V came to 1 base and at J to 4 bases, leaving 1 base not matched to a gene. Per the germline V gene, CDR1 is SGHNT and CDR2 is YENEEA. CDR3 length: 14 residues.

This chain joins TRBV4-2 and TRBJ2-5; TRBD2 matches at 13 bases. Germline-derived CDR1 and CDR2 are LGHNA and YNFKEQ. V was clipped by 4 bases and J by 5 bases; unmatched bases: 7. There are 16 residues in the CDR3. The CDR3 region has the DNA TGTGCCAGCAGCCTAAGGACTAGCGGGAGTGGGGAGACCCAGTACTTC. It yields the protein CASSLRTSGSGETQYF.

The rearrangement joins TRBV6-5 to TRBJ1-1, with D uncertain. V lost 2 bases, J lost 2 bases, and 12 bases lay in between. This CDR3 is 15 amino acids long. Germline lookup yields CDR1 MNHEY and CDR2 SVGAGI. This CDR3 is CASSYKSRGNTEAFF. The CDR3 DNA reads TGTGCCAGCAGTTACAAGAGCCGGGGAAACACTGAAGCTTTCTTT.

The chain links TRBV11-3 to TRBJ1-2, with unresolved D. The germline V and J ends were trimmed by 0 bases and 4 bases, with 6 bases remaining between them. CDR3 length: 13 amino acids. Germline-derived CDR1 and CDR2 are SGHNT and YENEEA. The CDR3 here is CASSLETSYGYTF. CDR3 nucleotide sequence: TGTGCCAGCAGCTTAGAGACAAGCTATGGCTACACCTTC.

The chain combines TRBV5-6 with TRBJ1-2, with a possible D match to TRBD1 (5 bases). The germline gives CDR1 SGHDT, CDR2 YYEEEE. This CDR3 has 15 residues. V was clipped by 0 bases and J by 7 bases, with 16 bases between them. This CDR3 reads CASSLASGWAAGYTF. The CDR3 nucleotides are TGTGCCAGCAGCTTGGCCTCAGGGTGGGCCGCTGGCTACACCTTC.

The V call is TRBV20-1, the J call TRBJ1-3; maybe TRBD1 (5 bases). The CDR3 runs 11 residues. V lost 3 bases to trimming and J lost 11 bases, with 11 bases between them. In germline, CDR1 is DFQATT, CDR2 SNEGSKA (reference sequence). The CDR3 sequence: CSARWQGSIYF. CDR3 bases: TGCAGTGCTAGGTGGCAGGGTTCCATATATTTT.

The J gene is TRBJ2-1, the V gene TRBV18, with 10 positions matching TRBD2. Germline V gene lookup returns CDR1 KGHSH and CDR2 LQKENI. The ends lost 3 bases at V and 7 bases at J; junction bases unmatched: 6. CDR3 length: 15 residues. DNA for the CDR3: TGTGCCAGCTCACCGGCTAGCGGGAGTGTGAATGAGCAGTTCTTC. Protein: CASSPASGSVNEQFF. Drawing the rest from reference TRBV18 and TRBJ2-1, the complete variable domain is NAGVMQNPRHLVRRRGQEARLRCSPMKGHSHVYWYRQLPEEGLKFMVYLQKENIIDESGMPKERFSAEFPKEGPSILRIQQVVRGDSAAYFCASSPASGSVNEQFFGPGTRLTVL.

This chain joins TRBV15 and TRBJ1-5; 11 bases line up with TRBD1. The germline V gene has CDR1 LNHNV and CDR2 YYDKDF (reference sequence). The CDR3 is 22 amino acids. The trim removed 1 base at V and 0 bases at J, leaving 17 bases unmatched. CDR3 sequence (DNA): TGTGCCACCAGCAGAGCCCACCCGGGACAGGGGGTTGGTCGCTATAGCAATCAGCCCCAGCATTTT. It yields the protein CATSRAHPGQGVGRYSNQPQHF. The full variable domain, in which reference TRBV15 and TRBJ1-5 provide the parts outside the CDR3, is DAMVIQNPRYQVTQFGKPVTLSCSQTLNHNVMYWYQQKSSQAPKLLFHYYDKDFNNEADTPDNFQSRRPNTSFCFLDIRSPGLGDTAMYLCATSRAHPGQGVGRYSNQPQHFGDGTRLSIL.